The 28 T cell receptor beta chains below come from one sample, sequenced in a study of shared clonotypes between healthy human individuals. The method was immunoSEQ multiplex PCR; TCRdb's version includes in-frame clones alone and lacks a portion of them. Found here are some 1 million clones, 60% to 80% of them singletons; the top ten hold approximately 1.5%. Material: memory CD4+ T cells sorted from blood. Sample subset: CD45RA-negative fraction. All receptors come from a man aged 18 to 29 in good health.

CDR3 sequence (DNA): TGTGCCAGCAGCAAAGACCAGCCCCAGGGTTTCGAGCAGTACTTC. It codes for CASSKDQPQGFEQYF. The chain links TRBV21-1 to TRBJ2-7; the listed D gene, TRBD1, was not tested against the DNA. TRBV21-1 is shown as a pseudogene. CDR3 length equals 15 residues.

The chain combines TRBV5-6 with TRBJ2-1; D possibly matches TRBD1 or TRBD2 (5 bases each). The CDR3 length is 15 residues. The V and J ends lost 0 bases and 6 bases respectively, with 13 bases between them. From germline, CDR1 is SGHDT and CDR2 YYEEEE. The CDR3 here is CASSLGGVGGNEQFF. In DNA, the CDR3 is TGTGCCAGCAGCTTGGGTGGGGTTGGGGGCAATGAGCAGTTCTTC.

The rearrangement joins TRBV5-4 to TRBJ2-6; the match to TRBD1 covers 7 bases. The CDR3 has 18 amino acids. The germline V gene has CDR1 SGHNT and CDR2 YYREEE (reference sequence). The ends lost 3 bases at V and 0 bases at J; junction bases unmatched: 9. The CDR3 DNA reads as TGTGCCAGCAGCTCCACCGGGACAGCCTTCTCTGGGGCCAACGTCCTGACTTTC. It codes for CASSSTGTAFSGANVLTF.

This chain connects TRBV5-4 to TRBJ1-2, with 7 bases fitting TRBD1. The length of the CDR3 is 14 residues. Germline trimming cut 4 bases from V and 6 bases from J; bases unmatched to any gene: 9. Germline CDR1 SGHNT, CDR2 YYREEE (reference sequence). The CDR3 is CASSTGQVSHGYTF. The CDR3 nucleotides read TGTGCCAGCAGCACCGGACAGGTCAGCCATGGCTACACCTTC.

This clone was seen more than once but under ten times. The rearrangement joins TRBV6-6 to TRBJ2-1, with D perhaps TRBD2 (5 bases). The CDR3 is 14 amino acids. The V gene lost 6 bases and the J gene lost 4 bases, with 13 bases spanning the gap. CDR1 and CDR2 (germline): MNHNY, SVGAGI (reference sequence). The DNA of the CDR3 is TGTGCCAGCAGAAACCCGGGAATATACAATGAGCAGTTCTTC. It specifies CASRNPGIYNEQFF.

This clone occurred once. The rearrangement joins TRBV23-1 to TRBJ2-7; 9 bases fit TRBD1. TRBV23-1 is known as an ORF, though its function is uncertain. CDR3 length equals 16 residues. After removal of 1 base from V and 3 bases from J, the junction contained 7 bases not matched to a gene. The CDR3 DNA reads TGCGCCAGCAGTCAATACAGGGGGCCCTGCGTCTACGAGCAGTACTTC. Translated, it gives CASSQYRGPCVYEQYF.

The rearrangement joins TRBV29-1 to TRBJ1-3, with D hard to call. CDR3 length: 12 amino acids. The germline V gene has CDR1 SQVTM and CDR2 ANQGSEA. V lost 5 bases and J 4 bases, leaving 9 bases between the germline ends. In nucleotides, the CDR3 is TGCAGCGTTCTTACGCTAGGAAACACCATATATTTT. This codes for CSVLTLGNTIYF.

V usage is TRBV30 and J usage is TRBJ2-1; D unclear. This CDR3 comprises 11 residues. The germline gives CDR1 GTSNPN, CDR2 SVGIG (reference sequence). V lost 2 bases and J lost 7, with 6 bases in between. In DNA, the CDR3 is TGTGCCTGGAGTCGTATGAATGAGCAGTTCTTC. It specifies CAWSRMNEQFF.

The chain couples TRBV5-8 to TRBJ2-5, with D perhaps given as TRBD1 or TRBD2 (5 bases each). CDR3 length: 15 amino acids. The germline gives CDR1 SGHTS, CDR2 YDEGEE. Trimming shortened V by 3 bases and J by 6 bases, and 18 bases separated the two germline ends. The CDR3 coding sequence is TGTGCCAGCAGCTCCGGGACGAAGGCGGTGAAGACCCAGTACTTC. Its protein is CASSSGTKAVKTQYF.

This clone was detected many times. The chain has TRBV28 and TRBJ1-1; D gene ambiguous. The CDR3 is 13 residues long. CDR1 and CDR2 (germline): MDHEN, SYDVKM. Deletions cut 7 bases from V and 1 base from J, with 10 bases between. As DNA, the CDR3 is TGTGCCAGCAAGGTATCCACGAACACTGAAGCTTTCTTT. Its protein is CASKVSTNTEAFF.

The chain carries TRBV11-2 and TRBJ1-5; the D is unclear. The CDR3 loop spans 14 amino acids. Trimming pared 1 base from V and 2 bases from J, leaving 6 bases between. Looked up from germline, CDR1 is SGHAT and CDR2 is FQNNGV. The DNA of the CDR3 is TGTGCCAGCAGCTTAGCTCCGGGCAATCAGCCCCAGCATTTT. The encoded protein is CASSLAPGNQPQHF.

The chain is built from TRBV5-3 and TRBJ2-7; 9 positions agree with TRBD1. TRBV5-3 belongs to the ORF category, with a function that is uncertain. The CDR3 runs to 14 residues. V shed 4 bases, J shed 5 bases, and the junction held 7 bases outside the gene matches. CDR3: CARSVDRGLHEQYF. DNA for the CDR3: TGTGCCAGAAGCGTAGACAGGGGGTTACACGAGCAGTACTTC.

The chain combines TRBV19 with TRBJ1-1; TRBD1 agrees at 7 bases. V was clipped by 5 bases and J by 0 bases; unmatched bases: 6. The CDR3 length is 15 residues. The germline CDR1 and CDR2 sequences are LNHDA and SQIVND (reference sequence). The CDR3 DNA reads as TGTGCCAGTAGTCCGCACGGGACAGTGAACACTGAAGCTTTCTTT. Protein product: CASSPHGTVNTEAFF.

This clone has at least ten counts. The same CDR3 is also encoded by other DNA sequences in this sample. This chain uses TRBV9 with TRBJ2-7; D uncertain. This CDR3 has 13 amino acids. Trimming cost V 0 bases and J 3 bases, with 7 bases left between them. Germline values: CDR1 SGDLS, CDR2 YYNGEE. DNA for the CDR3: TGTGCCAGCAGCGTAGCTACCAACTACGAGCAGTACTTC. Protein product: CASSVATNYEQYF.

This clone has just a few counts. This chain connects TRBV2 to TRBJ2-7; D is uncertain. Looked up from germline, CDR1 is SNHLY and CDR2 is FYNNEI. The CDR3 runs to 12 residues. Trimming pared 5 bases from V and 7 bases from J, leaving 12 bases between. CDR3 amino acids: CASSISNREQYF. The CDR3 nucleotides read TGTGCCAGCAGTATTTCTAATCGGGAGCAGTACTTC.

The CDR3: CASNLEGLAKNIQYF. CDR3 coding DNA: TGTGCCAGCAACTTAGAGGGTCTAGCCAAAAACATTCAGTACTTC. This rearrangement joins TRBV6-1 to TRBJ2-4; D possibly corresponds to TRBD2 (5 bases). V shed 7 bases and J shed 0 bases, with 13 bases lying between them. This CDR3 comprises 15 residues. Germline CDR1 is MNHNS and CDR2 is SASEGT.

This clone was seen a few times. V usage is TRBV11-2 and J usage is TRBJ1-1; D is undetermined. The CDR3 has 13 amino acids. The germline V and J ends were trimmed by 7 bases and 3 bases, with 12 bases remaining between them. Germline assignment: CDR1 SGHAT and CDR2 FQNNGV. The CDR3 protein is CASTLQLYTEAFF. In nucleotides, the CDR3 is TGTGCCAGCACCCTACAGCTTTACACTGAAGCTTTCTTT.

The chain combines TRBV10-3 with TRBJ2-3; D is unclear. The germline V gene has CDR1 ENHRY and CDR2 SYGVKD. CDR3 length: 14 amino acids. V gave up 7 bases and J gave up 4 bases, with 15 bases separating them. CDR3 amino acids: CAIMPSAGPDTQYF. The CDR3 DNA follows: TGTGCCATCATGCCCAGCGCTGGGCCAGATACGCAGTATTTT.

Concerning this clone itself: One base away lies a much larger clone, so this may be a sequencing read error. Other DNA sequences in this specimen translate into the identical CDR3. Written as DNA, the CDR3 is TGTGCCAGCAGTTCCGGCAGGGTGCAGCCACAGCATTTT. It encodes CASSSGRVQPQHF. The V gene is TRBV6-5, the J gene TRBJ1-5; possible D gene TRBD1, 5 bases. Looked up from germline, CDR1 is MNHEY and CDR2 is SVGAGI. The CDR3 sequence is 13 residues long.

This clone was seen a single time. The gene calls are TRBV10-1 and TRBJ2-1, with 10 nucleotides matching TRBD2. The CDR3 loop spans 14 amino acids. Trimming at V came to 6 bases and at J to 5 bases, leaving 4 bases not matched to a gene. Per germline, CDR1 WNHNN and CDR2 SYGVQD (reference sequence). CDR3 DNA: TGCGCCAGCAGCCGAACTAGCGGGGACAATGAGCAGTTCTTC. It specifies CASSRTSGDNEQFF.

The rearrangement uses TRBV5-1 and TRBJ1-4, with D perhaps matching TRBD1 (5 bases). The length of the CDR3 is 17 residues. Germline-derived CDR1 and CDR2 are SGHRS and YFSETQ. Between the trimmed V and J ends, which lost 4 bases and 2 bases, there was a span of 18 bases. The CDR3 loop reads CASSRLPLRGTNEKLFF. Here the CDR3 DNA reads TGCGCCAGCAGCCGTCTACCGCTAAGGGGCACTAATGAAAAACTGTTTTTT.

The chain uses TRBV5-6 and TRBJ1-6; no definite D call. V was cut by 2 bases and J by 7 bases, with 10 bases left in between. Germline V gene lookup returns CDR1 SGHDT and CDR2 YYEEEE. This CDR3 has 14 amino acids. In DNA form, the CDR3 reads TGTGCCAGCAGCTTCCGTACCCTAAATTCACCCCTCCACTTT. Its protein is CASSFRTLNSPLHF.

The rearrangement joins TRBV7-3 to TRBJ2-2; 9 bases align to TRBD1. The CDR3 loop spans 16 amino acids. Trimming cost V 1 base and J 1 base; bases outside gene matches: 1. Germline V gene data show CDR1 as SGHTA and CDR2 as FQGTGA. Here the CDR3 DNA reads TGTGCCAGCAGCTTAATGGGACAGGGGAACACCGGGGAGCTGTTTTTT. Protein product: CASSLMGQGNTGELFF.

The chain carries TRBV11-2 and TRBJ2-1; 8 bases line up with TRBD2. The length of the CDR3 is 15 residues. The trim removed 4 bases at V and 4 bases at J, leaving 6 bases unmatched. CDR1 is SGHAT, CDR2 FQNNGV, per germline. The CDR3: CASSSRLALYNEQFF. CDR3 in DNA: TGTGCCAGCAGCTCTAGACTAGCGTTATACAATGAGCAGTTCTTC.

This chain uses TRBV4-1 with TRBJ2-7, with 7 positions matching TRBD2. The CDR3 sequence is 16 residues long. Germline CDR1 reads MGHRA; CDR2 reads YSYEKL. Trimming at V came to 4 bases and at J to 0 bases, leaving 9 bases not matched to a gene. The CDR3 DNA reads TGCGCCAGCAGCCGATCCCCGGCTAGCGGCTCCTACGAGCAGTACTTC. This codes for CASSRSPASGSYEQYF.

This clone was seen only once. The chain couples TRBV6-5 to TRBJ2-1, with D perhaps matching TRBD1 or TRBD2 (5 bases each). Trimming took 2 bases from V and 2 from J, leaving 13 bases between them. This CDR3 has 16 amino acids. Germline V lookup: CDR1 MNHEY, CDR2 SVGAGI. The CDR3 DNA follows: TGTGCCAGCAGTTACCAAGCTAGGGACGCCTACAATGAGCAGTTCTTC. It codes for CASSYQARDAYNEQFF.

In nucleotides, the CDR3 is TGTGCCAGCGGCAGGTCTCCCAATGAGCAGTTCTTC. It is translated as CASGRSPNEQFF. V and J are TRBV11-3 and TRBJ2-1; D is ambiguous. Looked up from germline, CDR1 is SGHNT and CDR2 is YENEEA. The CDR3 covers 12 residues. Trimming removed 8 bases from V and 6 bases from J, with 11 bases in between.

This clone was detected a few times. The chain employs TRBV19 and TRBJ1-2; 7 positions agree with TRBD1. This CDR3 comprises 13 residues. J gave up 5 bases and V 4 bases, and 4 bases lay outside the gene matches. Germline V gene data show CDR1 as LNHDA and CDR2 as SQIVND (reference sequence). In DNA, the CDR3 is TGTGCCAGTAGTACCCGGGACAGATATGGCTACACCTTC. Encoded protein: CASSTRDRYGYTF. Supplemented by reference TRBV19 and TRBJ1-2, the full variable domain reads DGGITQSPKYLFRKEGQNVTLSCEQNLNHDAMYWYRQDPGQGLRLIYYSQIVNDFQKGDIAEGYSVSREKKESFPLTVTSAQKNPTAFYLCASSTRDRYGYTFGSGTRLTVV.